Presented here are 9 T cell receptor beta chains from one specimen sequenced in a study of early T cells in non-severe SARS-CoV-2 infection listed by TCRdb under 2021. To prepare the library, 5' RACE was applied. The sequencer listed for this sample is NextSeq 500. TCRdb reran the public reads through fastp at Q25 and MiXCR, keeping productive beta chains. Rows are combined by CDR3 protein, so each entry shows the most common genes and DNA. The sample yields about 80,000 distinct CDR3 sequences; 9% to 14% were counted once. The ten largest clones represent about 2.6% of the sample. Sequencing used whole blood. These TCRs come from an adult who was a healthcare worker with PCR-confirmed SARS-CoV-2 infection or an uninfected control (not recorded which).

This clonotype has more than one count but fewer than ten. This sequence joins TRBV3-1 and TRBJ2-2; D perhaps matches TRBD1 (6 bases). The CDR3 runs to 16 residues. V was trimmed by 2 bases and J by 0 bases, leaving 10 bases between them. Germline loops: CDR1 LGHDT, CDR2 YNNKEL (reference sequence). The CDR3 DNA sequence: TGTGCCAGCAGCCAAAAAGGGACAACGAACACCGGGGAGCTGTTTTTT. Amino acid sequence: CASSQKGTTNTGELFF.

In this sample, this clonotype turned up a few times. CDR3 nucleotides: TGTGCCAGCAGTACCGGGACAGGGGGCCGAATGGAGACCCAGTACTTC. It encodes CASSTGTGGRMETQYF. The chain recombines TRBV2 with TRBJ2-5; 12 positions agree with TRBD1. From germline, CDR1 is SNHLY and CDR2 FYNNEI. The CDR3 extends over 16 amino acids. Trimming took 5 bases from V and 5 from J; bases not matched to a gene: 9.

This chain connects TRBV29-1 to TRBJ1-1, with 7 positions matching TRBD1. Germline CDR1 SQVTM, CDR2 ANQGSEA. The CDR3 length is 12 residues. Trimming at V came to 5 bases and at J to 4 bases, leaving 4 bases not matched to a gene. The CDR3 spells CSVSTGRTEAFF. CDR3 DNA sequence: TGCAGCGTTTCGACAGGGCGCACTGAAGCTTTCTTT.

The table lists this clonotype with a few counts. V is TRBV27 and J is TRBJ2-2; 8 nucleotides match TRBD1. Germline V lookup: CDR1 MNHEY, CDR2 SMNVEV (reference sequence). Trimming cost V 6 bases and J 5 bases; bases outside gene matches: 2. This CDR3 has 13 residues. CDR3 region: CASRGQGTGELFF. The CDR3 nucleotides read TGTGCCAGCAGAGGACAGGGAACCGGGGAGCTGTTTTTT.

This clonotype was counted many times. In nucleotides, the CDR3 is TGTGCCAGCTCCGAAGCGGGGGGGGCCAAAAACATTCAGTACTTC. Translation gives CASSEAGGAKNIQYF. The gene calls are TRBV11-2 and TRBJ2-4; 10 nucleotides align to TRBD2. The V segment lost 8 bases and the J segment 1 base; nucleotides outside the gene matches: 5. CDR3 length: 15 amino acids. CDR1 is SGHAT, CDR2 FQNNGV, per germline.

This clonotype was observed many times. V is TRBV3-1 and J is TRBJ2-3; the D call may be TRBD1 or TRBD2 (5 bases each). The germline V gene has CDR1 LGHDT and CDR2 YNNKEL (reference sequence). The ends were cut back, 4 bases at V and 3 bases at J, with 17 bases in the middle. The CDR3 contains 16 residues. CDR3 nucleotides: TGTGCCAGCAGCCTCAGGGACCTGGGGCGTACAGATACGCAGTATTTT. Its protein product is CASSLRDLGRTDTQYF.

The V call is TRBV7-2, the J call TRBJ2-1; D gene uncertain. There are 13 residues in the CDR3. CDR1 SGHTA and CDR2 FQGNSA come from the germline V gene. V lost 5 bases, J lost 9 bases, and 14 bases lay in between. Written as DNA, the CDR3 is TGTGCCAGCAGCCTCCGGGTAGCCAGTGAGCAGTTCTTC. It codes for CASSLRVASEQFF.

This clonotype was observed at least ten times. Here the CDR3 omits its conserved ending phenylalanine or tryptophan, so a read error is the likely source. No DNA is shown, since the ends of the CDR3 on it are uncertain; the CDR3 is the one TCRdb lists. The chain uses TRBV14 and TRBJ2-5; the table's D call, TRBD2, has no DNA check behind it. The CDR3 is 11 amino acids in total, end residues counted. Germline lookup yields CDR1 SGHDN and CDR2 FVKESK. CDR3 loop: CASSSGLEQKY.

The chain is built from TRBV27 and TRBJ2-3; D is ambiguous. This CDR3 contains 11 residues. Germline V gene sequence: CDR1 MNHEY, CDR2 SMNVEV (reference sequence). Trimming shortened V by 5 bases and J by 6 bases, and 6 bases separated the two germline ends. The CDR3 sequence is CASSAKDTQYF. For the CDR3, the DNA is TGTGCCAGCAGTGCTAAGGATACGCAGTATTTT.